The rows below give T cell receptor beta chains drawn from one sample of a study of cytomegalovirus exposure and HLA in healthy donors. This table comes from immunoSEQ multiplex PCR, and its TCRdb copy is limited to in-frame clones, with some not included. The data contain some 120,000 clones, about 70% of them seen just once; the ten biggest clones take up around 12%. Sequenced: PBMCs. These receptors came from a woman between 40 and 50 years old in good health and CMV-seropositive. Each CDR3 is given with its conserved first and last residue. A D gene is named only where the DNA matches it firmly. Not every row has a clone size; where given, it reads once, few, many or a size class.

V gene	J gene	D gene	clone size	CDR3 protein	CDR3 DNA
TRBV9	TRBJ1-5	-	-	CASSVGAGSYSNQPQHF	TGTGCCAGCAGCGTAGGAGCAGGGTCTTATAGCAATCAGCCCCAGCATTTT
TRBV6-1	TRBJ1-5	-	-	CASSEGSYSNQPQHF	TGTGCCAGCAGTGAAGGGAGCTATAGCAATCAGCCCCAGCATTTT
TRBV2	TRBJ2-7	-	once	CASSDQFYEQYF	TGTGCCAGCAGTGACCAGTTCTACGAGCAGTACTTC
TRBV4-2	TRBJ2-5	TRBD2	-	CASSPGLAGREETQYF	TGTGCCAGCAGCCCCGGACTAGCGGGGAGAGAAGAGACCCAGTACTTC
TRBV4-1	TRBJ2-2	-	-	CASSQDRYGELFF	TGCGCCAGCAGCCAAGATCGTTACGGGGAGCTGTTTTTT
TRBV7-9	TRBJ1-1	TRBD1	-	CAIQGQVNTEAFF	TGTGCCATCCAGGGACAGGTCAACACTGAAGCTTTCTTT
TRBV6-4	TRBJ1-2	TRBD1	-	CASSAQGATNYGYTF	TGTGCCAGCAGCGCACAGGGGGCGACTAACTATGGCTACACCTTC
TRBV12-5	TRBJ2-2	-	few	CASQGGPNTGELFF	TGTGCTAGTCAGGGAGGCCCAAACACCGGGGAGCTGTTTTTT
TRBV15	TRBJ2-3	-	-	CATSRDRTDTDTQYF	TGTGCCACCAGCAGAGATCGAACAGATACAGATACGCAGTATTTT
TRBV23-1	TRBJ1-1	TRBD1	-	CASSHPGQGMNTEAFF	TGCGCCAGCAGTCACCCAGGACAGGGGATGAACACTGAAGCTTTCTTT
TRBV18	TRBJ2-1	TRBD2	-	CASSGGTSGYNEQFF	TGTGCCAGCTCAGGAGGGACTAGCGGGTACAATGAGCAGTTCTTC
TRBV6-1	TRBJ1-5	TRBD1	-	CASTRDRNQPQHF	TGTGCCAGCACTCGGGACAGAAATCAGCCCCAGCATTTT
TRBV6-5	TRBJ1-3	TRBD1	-	CASRQGAGNTIYF	TGTGCCAGCAGACAGGGGGCTGGAAACACCATATATTTT
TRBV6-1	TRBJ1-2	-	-	CASTLRDGYTF	TGTGCCAGCACCCTGAGGGATGGCTACACCTTC
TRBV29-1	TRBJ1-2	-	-	CSVATGQVLGYTF	TGCAGCGTTGCCACAGGGCAGGTACTCGGCTACACCTTC
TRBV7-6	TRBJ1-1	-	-	CASSRGPKGSEAFF	TGTGCCAGCAGCCGAGGCCCTAAAGGATCTGAAGCTTTCTTT